The sample holds a few counts of the clone carrying this TCR beta chain. Its antigen is not known. The V end lost 1 base, the J end lost 2 bases, and 11 bases lay between the germline ends. CDR1 is SGHAT and CDR2 is FQNNGV in the germline V gene. The CDR3 extends over 15 amino acids. These data belong to a study of blood T cells in healthy people across ages. Study-level results: Diversity of TCR beta per million T cells declined in a roughly linear way with age.

Next came a second PCR, run for about 7 to 12 cycles, which used a sample-barcoded 5' primer along with a J-beta primer mix. One entry per CDR3 protein, called by TCRdb with MiXCR from the 5' RACE reads. The top ten hold under 10% of the sample, which has hundreds of thousands of distinct CDR3 sequences, approximately 25% seen once. Separately, the same data were catalogued under a study of T cells of mothers and their children.

This chain uses TRBV11-2 with TRBJ2-5; possibly TRBD2 for D (6 bases). The TCR comes from a boy younger than 18 in good health. What was sequenced was blood. The CDR3 region has the DNA TGTGCCAGCAGCTTAGTCCGGGCGGGGCAAGAGACCCAGTACTTC. As protein: CASSLVRAGQETQYF.